Included here is one TCR beta chain sequence, with context. No antigen is known for it. Nothing much larger sits one base from this clone, and base qualities are not available. Using the deep immunoSEQ assay, TCR CDR3 regions were amplified from genomic DNA by multiplex PCR. Extracted genomic DNA from each cell subset was distributed evenly across all wells of several immunoSEQ 96-well plates, and each plate was treated as a replicate. Each replicate PCR for unsorted PBMC received approximately 300 ng genomic DNA, equal to approximately 30,000 T cell genomes. Ten immunoSEQ deep assay plates were used to sequence unsorted PBMC genomic DNA. Purified libraries were measured with a Qubit 3.0 fluorometer, size-checked on a Bioanalyzer 2100, and measured again with the KAPA Library Quantification kit. Each immunoSEQ 96-well plate was sequenced on its own single-read 150-cycle Illumina NextSeq 550 flow cell. The paper's data handling went like this. Because the immunoSEQ output held only junctional sequences and lacked quality scores, the filtering could not match the filtering applied to full-length reads. To assign V/J genes and CDR3, sequences were annotated against IMGT germline references using PyIR, a Python wrapper for IgBLAST v1.9. Reads with weak V/J assignments (E-value above 1e-6), missing CDR3, stop codons, out-of-frame junctions, or ambiguous translated residues were removed. V3J clonotypes were defined by identical inferred V gene, J gene, and CDR3 amino acid sequence. Percentage overlap between repertoires was calculated by dividing the number of shared unique clonotypes by the size of the smaller repertoire. Repertoire richness was assessed with RTK rarefaction, the Chao1 estimator, and Recon v2.1 estimates of unobserved clonotypes. The clones in this table, taken by TCRdb from immuneACCESS, are in-frame only. Not every clone is retained; where verified, under half of the shortfall comes from an unresolved V gene, and the cause of the rest is unknown. V and J calls and clone size are given by that table; D and trimming were obtained from the DNA. Counted in this sample were roughly 500,000 clones; 75% to 85% of them appeared once. The ten largest clones represent 13% of the sample.

The sample belongs to a study of shared clonotypes between healthy human individuals (dated by TCRdb to 2020 to 2021). Broadly, across the study: The cohort comprised two women and three men aged 18 to 49 years. To increase sequencing depth and limit assay-specific biases, TCR repertoire library preparation and sequencing were carried out by different laboratories using diverse techniques. Between about 0.85 and 8.9 billion PBMCs per donor were obtained by leukapheresis. To estimate repertoire size and how much clonotypes are shared between individuals, the study performed deep sequencing of blood TCR repertoires from roughly five healthy adults.

The donors were healthy, HIV-negative adults who had no recently reported acute infections or vaccinations. Only Caucasian adults living in Nashville, Tennessee, USA were represented among the donors. For unsorted samples, around 85 million PBMCs were counted, and genomic DNA was extracted using the QIAamp DNA Blood Mini kit. After blood collection by leukapheresis, PBMCs were isolated using Ficoll-Histopaque density gradient centrifugation and then cryopreserved in the vapor phase of liquid nitrogen. V drops 2 bases and J drops 8 bases, leaving 10 bases in between. The CDR3 runs 13 residues from the cysteine to the phenylalanine. CDR3 DNA only is kept here, 39 bases in frame from base 1. CDR1 SGHTA and CDR2 FQGTGA were looked up in the germline V gene. The full study reports these points: Because the study included only a small number of donors, the genetic and exposure-history diversity represented was limited. Pairwise subsampling led to the expectation that sequencing depth would affect the degree of clonotype sharing among donors. Sampling was restricted to blood, and TCR repertoires in tissue are likely to differ from TCR repertoires in blood.

The sequenced sample was PBMCs. This chain is built from TRBV7-3 and TRBJ2-4, and TRBD2 may be the D gene, going by 5 matching bases. This sequence was found in a woman aged 40 to 50 in good health. Some clones in this sample may be carry-over from other donors' samples. The sequenced DNA is TGTGCCAGCAGCTTACTAGCTGGGGACATTCAGTACTTC. Translated, this is CASSLLAGDIQYF.